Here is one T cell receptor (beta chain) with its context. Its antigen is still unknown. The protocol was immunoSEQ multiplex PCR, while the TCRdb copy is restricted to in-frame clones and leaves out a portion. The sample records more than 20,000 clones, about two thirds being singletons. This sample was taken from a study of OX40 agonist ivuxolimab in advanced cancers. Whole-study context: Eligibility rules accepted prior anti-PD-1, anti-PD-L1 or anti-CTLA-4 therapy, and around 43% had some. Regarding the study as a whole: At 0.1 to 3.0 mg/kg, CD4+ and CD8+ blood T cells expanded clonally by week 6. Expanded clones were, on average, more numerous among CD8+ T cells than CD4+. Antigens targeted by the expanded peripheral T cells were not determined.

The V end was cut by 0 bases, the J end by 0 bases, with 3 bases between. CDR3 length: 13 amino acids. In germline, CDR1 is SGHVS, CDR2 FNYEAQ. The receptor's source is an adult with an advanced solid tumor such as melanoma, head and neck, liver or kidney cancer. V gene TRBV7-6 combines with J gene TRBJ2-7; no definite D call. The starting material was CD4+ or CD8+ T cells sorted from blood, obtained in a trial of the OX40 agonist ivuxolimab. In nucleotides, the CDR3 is TGTGCCAGCAGCTTAGCCGACTCCTACGAGCAGTACTTC. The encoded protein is CASSLADSYEQYF.